The T cell receptor beta chain under discussion was sequenced for a study of read filtering for tumor transcriptome and immune sequencing (dated by TCRdb to about 2020). About the investigation overall: Of the patients in the cohort, fewer than 20 were male and over twelve were female, and their mean age was about 69 years, with a range of about 47 to 80. One of the main goals was to work out a read-filtering strategy for immune repertoire data, in particular whether clonotypes backed by only a single read should be removed. Using the same bone marrow samples, the study compared TCR repertoires obtained by targeted immune repertoire sequencing with those obtained by bulk whole-transcriptome sequencing. Per sample, about 3.5 to 11 million TCR-region mapped reads were obtained with IR-seq, compared with only roughly 85 to 1273 with RNA-seq. After DNase treatment, whole-transcriptome libraries were prepared with the TruSeq RNA Access Library Prep Kit. Under revised international staging, eight or nine patients fell into R-ISS I, around 15 into R-ISS II and 7 into R-ISS III. What the work shows at the level of the full study, not this receptor alone: IR-seq captured clonotypes at much higher depth and more reliably than RNA-seq, and smaller IR-seq throughput sufficed to identify most shared clonotypes. When single-read clonotypes were removed, the proportions of shared clonotypes in IR-seq and RNA-seq correlated more strongly. In IR-seq, roughly four fifths of clonotypes but approximately 4% of total reads were represented by single-read clonotypes, whereas in RNA-seq, about 76% of clonotypes and almost 45% of reads were represented by single-read clonotypes. The sorted CD138-negative fraction was composed of a mixed bone marrow immune population rather than of purified T cells.

Each patient had bone marrow sampled at the time of active disease. Ficoll-Hypaque density gradient centrifugation was used to isolate the bone marrow mononuclear cells. CD138-negative cells were obtained by negative selection after labeling with CD138 magnetic microbeads on a MACS separator, removing myeloma plasma cells. Flow cytometry on an Attune NxT with CD138 antibodies was used to check the purity of the isolated cells. TRIzol reagent was used to extract total RNA, and a NanoDrop spectrophotometer was used to quantify the extracted RNA. Paired RNA-seq and IR-seq were performed on each patient's CD138-negative bone marrow sample. Comments on this clonotype: The target of this receptor is not known. A much larger clone is a single base away; this may be a read error. The CDR3 carries no conserved terminal phenylalanine or tryptophan, so it likely arises from a read error.

Starting from approximately 400 ng RNA, TCR libraries were constructed with the Immunoverse kit using molecular barcoded adaptors that cover the alpha/delta and beta/gamma chains. TCR library preparation used the same RNA that went into transcriptome sequencing. An Illumina HiSeq 4000 with 2 x 150 cycles was used to sequence the TCR libraries. The study's own analysis went as follows. With MiXCR, TCR reads were aligned to human V, D, J and C references and assembled into CDR3 clonotypes, with quality filtering and error correction included. Clonotype counts and gene usage diversity were analyzed with the tcR package in R. Raw mapping reads were checked after the RNA-seq reads had been mapped by STAR aligner version 2.5.3a onto the human GRCh37 genome. To test the effect of sequencing depth on detected clonotypes, IR-seq fastq files were randomly downsampled using Seqtk 1.3. The public reads were reprocessed in TCRdb via fastp at Q25 and MiXCR, keeping in-frame beta chains. Rows matching on CDR3 protein sequence are summarized as one entry with the most common DNA and genes. These V and J calls originate from TCRdb's pipeline instead of the authors' own analysis. This sample has approximately 62,000 distinct CDR3 sequences in its table, and roughly 19% of those were observed once. Roughly a tenth of the sample belongs to the ten largest clones.

Reading the germline V gene (reference sequence) gives CDR1 SEHNR and CDR2 FQNEAQ. The V and J ends are trimmed by 5 bases and 3 bases, leaving 13 bases between them. The CDR3 spans 14 residues, counting both ends. Here the CDR3 DNA is all that survives: 42 bases in frame from base 1. The TCR comes from a donor at least 40 years old with multiple myeloma. The V and J genes are TRBV7-9 and TRBJ1-2; no D gene call is confident. Sequences were obtained from a population of CD138-negative cells sorted from bone marrow. According to the study, the label for this sample's cell subset or site signals: bone marrow mononuclear cells depleted of CD138+ plasma/myeloma cells by negative magnetic selection. At the DNA level, the sequence is TGTGCCAGCAGCCACGTCGACACCGACTATGGCTACACCCTC. This yields the protein CASSHVDTDYGYTL.